What follows are 24 T cell receptor beta chains derived from one specimen sequenced in a study of OX40 agonist ivuxolimab in advanced cancers. Receptor libraries were prepared by the immunoSEQ multiplex PCR assay. Imported from immuneACCESS, the table was reduced by TCRdb to in-frame sequences with V and J called. These copies leave out some clones; in studies compared against another copy, an unresolved V gene accounts for under half, and the cause of the remainder is not known. The sample table records about 70,000 clones; approximately 90% of these occur just once. The ten top clones hold around 7.3% of the sample. The sample here was CD4+ or CD8+ T cells sorted from blood, taken in a trial of the OX40 agonist ivuxolimab. The source is an adult with an advanced solid tumor such as melanoma, head and neck, liver or kidney cancer.

The genes are TRBV19 and TRBJ1-5; D unclear. V lost 3 bases and J lost 4, with 10 bases in between. Germline CDR1 is LNHDA and CDR2 is SQIVND (reference sequence). There are 14 residues in the CDR3. CDR3 nucleotides: TGTGCCAGTAGTATCTTGGCCAAAAATCAGCCCCAGCATTTT. This encodes CASSILAKNQPQHF.

V is TRBV12-5 and J is TRBJ2-7; tentatively, D is TRBD1 (5 bases). Germline values: CDR1 LGHNT, CDR2 FRNRAP. V dropped 6 bases and J dropped 4 bases, with 10 bases sitting between them. The CDR3 contains 12 residues. The CDR3 region has the DNA TGTGCTAGTGGATACGACAGTTACGAGCAGTACTTC. It translates to CASGYDSYEQYF.

The chain links TRBV4-1 to TRBJ2-7, with TRBD1 as a possible D gene (5 bases). Germline values: CDR1 MGHRA, CDR2 YSYEKL. CDR3 length equals 14 residues. Trimming stripped 4 bases from V and 3 bases from J, with 13 bases between. CDR3 sequence (DNA): TGCGCCAGCAGCCCCCTCAGGGAAGGCTACGAGCAGTACTTC. Amino acid sequence: CASSPLREGYEQYF.

This clone was seen a handful of times. The rearrangement joins TRBV30 to TRBJ1-1; D is uncertain. Looked up from germline, CDR1 is GTSNPN and CDR2 is SVGIG (reference sequence). The CDR3 is 13 amino acids. V was clipped by 2 bases and J by 1 base, with 8 bases between them. The CDR3 here is CAWSSGRNTEAFF. The CDR3 coding sequence is TGTGCCTGGAGTAGTGGAAGGAACACTGAAGCTTTCTTT.

This chain joins TRBV5-5 and TRBJ1-4; the match to TRBD1 covers 7 bases. V shed 4 bases and J 0 bases; nucleotides not matched to a gene: 6. There are 16 residues in the CDR3. Germline V gene data show CDR1 as SGHKS and CDR2 as YYEKEE (reference sequence). The CDR3 loop reads CASSAGTASTNEKLFF. DNA for the CDR3: TGTGCCAGCAGCGCAGGGACAGCTTCAACTAATGAAAAACTGTTTTTT.

The chain links TRBV2 to TRBJ1-1, with unresolved D. Germline CDR1 and CDR2: SNHLY and FYNNEI. This CDR3 contains 11 residues. V was clipped by 10 bases and J by 3 bases, with 9 bases between them. The CDR3 coding sequence is TGTGCCACAACTGGGTACACTGAAGCTTTCTTT. It is translated as CATTGYTEAFF.

This clone occurred once. The chain joins TRBV29-1 to TRBJ2-3; D is ambiguous. The ends were cut back, 6 bases at V and 4 bases at J, with 8 bases in the middle. This CDR3 is built from 11 residues. Germline CDR1 is SQVTM and CDR2 is ANQGSEA. CDR3 protein: CSVQISDTQYF. CDR3 bases: TGCAGCGTCCAGATCTCAGATACGCAGTATTTT.

The CDR3 nucleotides read TGTGCCAGCAGCTTAGATCTGGCTAGCTACAATGAGCAGTTCTTC. This translates into CASSLDLASYNEQFF. The rearrangement uses TRBV11-2 and TRBJ2-1; D is unresolved. Germline loops: CDR1 SGHAT, CDR2 FQNNGV. The ends were cut back, 0 bases at V and 3 bases at J, with 9 bases in the middle. CDR3 length: 15 amino acids.

The rearrangement joins TRBV25-1 to TRBJ2-5; D remains unclear. The germline V and J ends were trimmed by 1 base and 5 bases, with 14 bases remaining between them. Germline lookup yields CDR1 MGHDK and CDR2 SYGVNS. CDR3 length: 15 residues. CDR3 sequence: CASSESTWAEETQYF. CDR3 DNA sequence: TGTGCCAGCAGTGAATCCACATGGGCGGAGGAGACCCAGTACTTC.

V gene TRBV6-5 combines with J gene TRBJ2-1, with TRBD2 identical over 8 bases. Germline values: CDR1 MNHEY, CDR2 SVGAGI. The CDR3 is made up of 14 amino acids. V shed 6 bases and J 5 bases; nucleotides not matched to a gene: 6. The chain's CDR3 is CASRHGGEDNEQFF. The DNA of the CDR3 is TGTGCCAGCAGGCACGGGGGGGAGGACAATGAGCAGTTCTTC.

The DNA of the CDR3 is TGTGCCAGCAGCCAAGATCCCTCGGGAGCCACTGAAGCTTTCTTT. Encoded protein: CASSQDPSGATEAFF. The rearrangement uses TRBV14 and TRBJ1-1; D call uncertain. The V end was cut by 0 bases, the J end by 4 bases, with 12 bases between. This CDR3 region has 15 residues. Germline CDR1 SGHDN, CDR2 FVKESK.

This clone appeared once. V usage is TRBV9 and J usage is TRBJ2-5; 14 positions match TRBD2. Germline CDR1 reads SGDLS; CDR2 reads YYNGEE. V was pared by 3 bases and J by 5 bases, with 3 bases of the junction left unmatched. The CDR3 is made up of 15 amino acids. CDR3 residues: CASSAGLAGVETQYF. The CDR3 coding sequence is TGTGCCAGCAGCGCGGGACTAGCGGGGGTTGAGACCCAGTACTTC.

This clone was counted a few times. The chain recombines TRBV9 with TRBJ2-2; D uncertain. V gave up 1 base and J gave up 4 bases, with 2 bases separating them. Per germline, CDR1 SGDLS and CDR2 YYNGEE. The CDR3 runs to 12 residues. Written as DNA, the CDR3 is TGTGCCAGCAGCGTAAGCACCGGGGAGCTGTTTTTT. It specifies CASSVSTGELFF.

The chain joins TRBV9 to TRBJ2-1, with D perhaps matching TRBD2 (5 bases). The germline CDR1 and CDR2 sequences are SGDLS and YYNGEE. The V gene lost 4 bases and the J gene lost 2 bases, with 16 bases spanning the gap. This CDR3 region has 16 residues. CDR3 amino acids: CASSPGGGLPYNEQFF. The CDR3 DNA is TGTGCCAGCAGCCCCGGAGGTGGTCTCCCCTACAATGAGCAGTTCTTC. Combining the CDR3 with reference TRBV9 and TRBJ2-1 gives the whole variable domain DSGVTQTPKHLITATGQRVTLRCSPRSGDLSVYWYQQSLDQGLQFLIQYYNGEERAKGNILERFSAQQFPDLHSELNLSSLELGDSALYFCASSPGGGLPYNEQFFGPGTRLTVL.

V and J are TRBV13 and TRBJ2-1; no reliable D call. V lost 5 bases, J lost 13 bases, and 15 bases lay in between. The CDR3 runs 12 residues. Germline V gene data show CDR1 as PRHDT and CDR2 as FYEKMQ (reference sequence). CDR3 DNA: TGTGCCAGCAGCCTGCTAGGGATCAAACAGTTCTTC. This translates into CASSLLGIKQFF.

The chain recombines TRBV19 with TRBJ1-5; D remains ambiguous. The CDR3 is 15 amino acids. The germline CDR1 and CDR2 sequences are LNHDA and SQIVND (reference sequence). Trimming took off 5 bases at V and 6 bases at J, with 17 bases between the two ends. This chain's CDR3 is CASSSLNRDGQPQHF. The DNA of the CDR3 is TGTGCCAGTAGTTCTCTCAATAGGGATGGTCAGCCCCAGCATTTT.

The V call is TRBV11-2, the J call TRBJ1-1; 7 nucleotides align to TRBD1. The V gene end was trimmed by 1 base and the J gene end by 1 base; junction bases not matched to a gene: 6. CDR3 size: 16 residues. Germline CDR1 and CDR2: SGHAT and FQNNGV. CDR3 in DNA: TGTGCCAGCAGCTTAGGGGACAGCCTGGAGAACACTGAAGCTTTCTTT. Its protein product is CASSLGDSLENTEAFF.

The chain uses TRBV9 and TRBJ1-1; no firm D call. Trimming pared 3 bases from V and 4 bases from J, leaving 7 bases between. The CDR3 has 12 amino acids. CDR1 is SGDLS and CDR2 is YYNGEE in the germline V gene. CDR3 sequence (DNA): TGTGCCAGCAGCGCCCTCGTCACTGAAGCTTTCTTT. It codes for CASSALVTEAFF.

The chain employs TRBV9 and TRBJ2-2, with a possible D match to TRBD1 (6 bases). The germline V gene has CDR1 SGDLS and CDR2 YYNGEE. V was pared by 3 bases and J by 4 bases, with 16 bases between. The CDR3 extends over 16 amino acids. In DNA form, the CDR3 reads TGTGCCAGCAGCGAGGTGAACACAGGGTTCACCGGGGAGCTGTTTTTT. Encoded protein: CASSEVNTGFTGELFF. The full variable domain, its missing parts supplied by reference TRBV9 and TRBJ2-2, is DSGVTQTPKHLITATGQRVTLRCSPRSGDLSVYWYQQSLDQGLQFLIQYYNGEERAKGNILERFSAQQFPDLHSELNLSSLELGDSALYFCASSEVNTGFTGELFFGEGSRLTVL.

The chain couples TRBV4-3 to TRBJ1-5; D possibly corresponds to TRBD1 (5 bases). The CDR3 consists of 15 residues. V was trimmed by 3 bases and J by 2 bases, leaving 11 bases between them. Germline loops: CDR1 LGHNA, CDR2 YSLEER. Written as DNA, the CDR3 is TGCGCCAGCAGCCAGGGGCTGGGCCGCAATCAGCCCCAGCATTTT. Protein sequence: CASSQGLGRNQPQHF.

In DNA, the CDR3 is TGTGCCAGTAGTATGGGCGGGGGGATCGAGCAGTACTTC. It encodes CASSMGGGIEQYF. The chain couples TRBV19 to TRBJ2-7; 8 nucleotides align to TRBD2. The V gene's germline CDR1 is LNHDA and CDR2 SQIVND (reference sequence). This CDR3 region has 13 residues. V was clipped by 3 bases and J by 6 bases; unmatched bases: 4.

The chain has TRBV13 and TRBJ2-2, with D hard to call. The germline V gene has CDR1 PRHDT and CDR2 FYEKMQ (reference sequence). Trimming pared 0 bases from V and 2 bases from J, leaving 1 base between. This CDR3 contains 13 residues. CDR3 loop: CASSLGNTGELFF. DNA of the CDR3: TGTGCCAGCAGCTTAGGAAACACCGGGGAGCTGTTTTTT.

The V gene is TRBV9, the J gene TRBJ2-1; 9 bases agree with TRBD1. The CDR3 is 18 amino acids. Germline V gene data show CDR1 as SGDLS and CDR2 as YYNGEE. V was pared by 0 bases and J by 4 bases, with 11 bases of the junction left unmatched. The CDR3 loop is CASSVEDRGLGRYNEQFF. CDR3 nucleotides: TGTGCCAGCAGCGTAGAGGACAGGGGCCTCGGAAGATACAATGAGCAGTTCTTC.

The V gene is TRBV27, the J gene TRBJ1-6; D is undetermined. Germline-derived CDR1 and CDR2 are MNHEY and SMNVEV (reference sequence). The CDR3 extends over 10 amino acids. The V and J ends lost 10 bases and 18 bases respectively, with 16 bases between them. The CDR3 DNA is TGTGCCAAGCCGTGGGAGAATAACCACTTT. Its translation is CAKPWENNHF.